This paragraph reports one T cell receptor beta chain. Its specificity is unknown. TCRdb redid the calling of the reads with MiXCR, one entry per CDR3 protein. The sample holds around 450,000 distinct CDR3 sequences; under 40% are singletons and the top ten take roughly an eighth. The sample originates from a study of T cell repertoires in cytomegalovirus infection. The wider study: Public TCR beta signatures were indicative of both CMV infection and a matching HLA type.

Findings and caveats of the study: CMV carriers having the relevant HLA were flagged by cumulative public TCR beta family frequency. HLA-C-restricted CMV-specific TCR beta clonotypes prevailed in the ex vivo response.

The material sequenced was PBMCs. This TCR came from a human donor in good health (CMV status not recorded). Some clones in this sample may be carry-over from other donors' samples.

The CDR3 bases are TGCGCCAGCAGCTCCAAGCGGGGGGGCCGGACAGATACGCAGTATTTT. Protein sequence: CASSSKRGGRTDTQYF. The chain uses TRBV5-1 and TRBJ2-3; 10 nucleotides agree with TRBD2. V gave up 3 bases and J gave up 3 bases; unmatched junction bases: 7. Germline lookup yields CDR1 SGHRS and CDR2 YFSETQ. The CDR3 totals 16 residues.